This T cell receptor beta chain emerged from a study of shared clonotypes between healthy human individuals. In the study overall: Donors had three CD4 naive, three CD4 memory, two CD8 naive and one CD8 memory plate apiece.

Findings and caveats of the study: Rarefaction gave evidence that sorted-subset sequencing remained incomplete despite large depth. Sample collection involved blood only; tissue repertoires are likely different.

The study separated CD4+ cells into CD45RA+ naive and CD45RA-negative memory subsets. Method: immunoSEQ multiplex PCR; TCRdb's copy keeps in-frame clones and lacks some. The sample consists of around 1.6 million clones, 95% to 99% of them appearing once. As for this clone: The antigen remains unidentified.

CDR3 size: 15 residues. The germline CDR1 and CDR2 sequences are MDHEN and SYDVKM. The ends were cut back, 8 bases at V and 1 base at J, with 18 bases in the middle. The TCR was taken from a man aged 25 to 45 in good health. The rearrangement links TRBV28 to TRBJ2-7; D might be TRBD1 (6 bases). The sequenced material came from naive CD4+ T cells sorted from blood. Subset indicated: CD45RA+ positively selected. The CDR3 loop is CASRTARQSSYEQYF. As DNA, the CDR3 is TGTGCCAGCCGGACAGCGCGGCAATCATCCTACGAGCAGTACTTC. The full variable domain, its missing parts supplied by reference TRBV28 and TRBJ2-7, is DVKVTQSSRYLVKRTGEKVFLECVQDMDHENMFWYRQDPGLGLRLIYFSYDVKMKEKGDIPEGYSVSREKKERFSLILESASTNQTSMYLCASRTARQSSYEQYFGPGTRLTVT.